The 18 T cell receptor beta chains in this list originate from one sample, sequenced in a study of blood T cell repertoires in COVID-19. Only in-frame clones appear in the TCRdb table, and some are missing; sequencing was by immunoSEQ multiplex PCR. The profile covers some 130,000 clones, with around nine tenths appearing a single time and less than 20% taken by the ten largest. Sequenced input: peripheral blood. These receptors came from a man aged 50 or older with active or convalescent COVID-19.

The J gene is TRBJ1-2, the V gene TRBV6-5; tentatively, D is TRBD1 (6 bases). Germline V CDR1 and CDR2: MNHEY, SVGAGI. The V and J ends lost 6 bases and 4 bases respectively, with 12 bases between them. The length of the CDR3 is 13 residues. The CDR3 DNA sequence: TGTGCCAGCAGGAAACAGGGTAGCTATGGCTACACCTTC. Translating gives CASRKQGSYGYTF.

This chain joins TRBV7-2 and TRBJ1-6; 7 bases fit TRBD1. The CDR3 has 15 amino acids. Losses at the gene ends were 5 bases for V and 1 base for J; bases not matched to a gene: 2. Germline loops: CDR1 SGHTA, CDR2 FQGNSA. CDR3 region: CASSPGGSYNSPLHF. The CDR3 DNA sequence: TGTGCCAGCAGCCCAGGGGGGTCCTATAATTCACCCCTCCACTTT.

The chain uses TRBV11-2 and TRBJ1-1, with TRBD1 matching 8 bases. Germline trimming cut 5 bases from V and 8 bases from J; bases unmatched to any gene: 13. The CDR3 covers 15 residues. The germline V gene has CDR1 SGHAT and CDR2 FQNNGV. For the CDR3, the DNA is TGTGCCAGCAGCCACGGGGACAGGAAGGTCGAAGAAGCTTTCTTT. It specifies CASSHGDRKVEEAFF. Based on the CDR3 plus reference TRBV11-2 and TRBJ1-1, the full variable domain is EAGVAQSPRYKIIEKRQSVAFWCNPISGHATLYWYQQILGQGPKLLIQFQNNGVVDDSQLPKDRFSAERLKGVDSTLKIQPAKLEDSAVYLCASSHGDRKVEEAFFGQGTRLTVV.

J is TRBJ2-1 and V is TRBV27, with D tentatively TRBD1 (6 bases). The CDR3 runs 15 residues. Germline V gene data show CDR1 as MNHEY and CDR2 as SMNVEV (reference sequence). The V end lost 5 bases, the J end lost 2 bases, and 13 bases lay between the germline ends. This chain's CDR3 is CASSPGTTTYNEQFF. For the CDR3, the DNA is TGTGCCAGCAGTCCCGGGACAACCACCTACAATGAGCAGTTCTTC.

V usage is TRBV10-2 and J usage is TRBJ2-1, with D perhaps matching TRBD1 (5 bases). Germline values: CDR1 WSHSY, CDR2 SAAADI. The CDR3 covers 13 residues. With 2 bases removed from V and 8 bases from J, the gap between germline ends came to 10 bases. The CDR3 sequence: CASSEAGRDEQFF. The CDR3 DNA sequence: TGCGCCAGCAGTGAGGCAGGGCGCGATGAGCAGTTCTTC.

This chain connects TRBV2 to TRBJ2-2, with 7 nucleotides matching TRBD1. Losses at the gene ends were 3 bases for V and 5 bases for J; bases not matched to a gene: 6. CDR3 size: 15 residues. CDR1 is SNHLY, CDR2 FYNNEI, per germline. The DNA for the CDR3 is TGTGCCAGCAGTGAGCAGGGGGTGGAGACCGGGGAGCTGTTTTTT. Its protein product is CASSEQGVETGELFF.

The J gene is TRBJ2-5, the V gene TRBV4-1, with 7 bases fitting TRBD2. V lost 0 bases, J lost 1 base, and 5 bases stayed unmatched. Germline V CDR1 and CDR2: MGHRA, YSYEKL. The CDR3 runs 16 residues. As DNA, the CDR3 is TGCGCCAGCAGCCAAGATCGGAGCGGGGCCCAAGAGACCCAGTACTTC. Translation gives CASSQDRSGAQETQYF.

The J gene is TRBJ2-5, the V gene TRBV11-2; 7 bases map to TRBD2. The CDR3 loop spans 16 amino acids. Germline V lookup: CDR1 SGHAT, CDR2 FQNNGV. V shed 4 bases and J 1 base; nucleotides not matched to a gene: 9. The CDR3 loop reads CASSSLQLAPQETQYF. CDR3 DNA: TGTGCCAGCAGCTCCCTTCAACTAGCGCCCCAAGAGACCCAGTACTTC.

This sequence joins TRBV27 and TRBJ2-2, with D hard to call. The germline V and J ends were trimmed by 0 bases and 6 bases, with 8 bases remaining between them. Germline lookup yields CDR1 MNHEY and CDR2 SMNVEV (reference sequence). The CDR3 runs to 14 residues. CDR3 sequence: CASSLSYLAGELFF. The CDR3, as DNA: TGTGCCAGCAGTTTATCTTACCTAGCCGGGGAGCTGTTTTTT.

J is TRBJ2-5 and V is TRBV7-2; 11 bases match TRBD2. The junction had 3 bases not matched to a gene; V was cut back by 5 bases and J by 1 base. Germline loops: CDR1 SGHTA, CDR2 FQGNSA. The CDR3 is 15 residues long. CDR3 residues: CASSQLAGVQETQYF. The DNA of the CDR3 is TGTGCCAGCAGCCAACTAGCGGGGGTCCAAGAGACCCAGTACTTC.

The chain joins TRBV19 to TRBJ1-5; 10 bases line up with TRBD1. CDR1 and CDR2 (germline): LNHDA, SQIVND (reference sequence). V was clipped by 4 bases and J by 6 bases; unmatched bases: 6. This CDR3 contains 15 residues. This CDR3 is CASSKTGGSSQPQHF. DNA of the CDR3: TGTGCCAGTAGTAAGACAGGGGGCTCCAGTCAGCCCCAGCATTTT.

The chain is built from TRBV6-5 and TRBJ1-2; D is possibly TRBD1 (6 bases). The CDR3 sequence is 16 residues long. Between the trimmed V and J ends, which lost 0 bases and 4 bases, there was a span of 15 bases. The germline V gene has CDR1 MNHEY and CDR2 SVGAGI. CDR3 coding DNA: TGTGCCAGCAGTTACTCGGGACGGGACAAGTCCTATGGCTACACCTTC. Encoded protein: CASSYSGRDKSYGYTF.

Only a few counts were recorded for this clone. The CDR3 protein is CASSLTSVYNEQFF. In DNA form, the CDR3 reads TGCGCCAGCAGCCTAACTAGCGTTTACAATGAGCAGTTCTTC. The gene calls are TRBV5-1 and TRBJ2-1; TRBD2 matches at 7 bases. V shed 4 bases and J 4 bases; nucleotides not matched to a gene: 5. CDR3 size: 14 residues. Germline V gene data show CDR1 as SGHRS and CDR2 as YFSETQ.

This CDR3 reads CASSRTGGFSYNEQFF. The CDR3 nucleotides are TGTGCCAGCAGCAGAACAGGGGGTTTCTCCTACAATGAGCAGTTCTTC. V usage is TRBV5-4 and J usage is TRBJ2-1; 8 nucleotides line up with TRBD1. The V gene's germline CDR1 is SGHNT and CDR2 YYREEE (reference sequence). The CDR3 extends over 16 amino acids. The J segment lost 0 bases and the V segment lost 4 bases, leaving 6 bases of the junction unmatched.

V and J are TRBV5-1 and TRBJ1-1; the D gene is possibly TRBD1 (6 bases). Trimming pared 4 bases from V and 4 bases from J, leaving 14 bases between. CDR3 length equals 14 residues. Looked up from germline, CDR1 is SGHRS and CDR2 is YFSETQ. CDR3 DNA sequence: TGCGCCAGCAGCGTACAGGGATCGACCACTGAAGCTTTCTTT. This codes for CASSVQGSTTEAFF.

This chain links TRBV5-4 with TRBJ2-2, with TRBD2 matching 9 bases. Germline V gives CDR1 SGHNT, CDR2 YYREEE (reference sequence). The CDR3 has 16 residues. Trimming removed 4 bases from V and 4 bases from J; junction bases left unmatched: 8. The CDR3 DNA is TGTGCCAGCAGCCCCGTTAGCGGGAGATCCACCGGGGAGCTGTTTTTT. It codes for CASSPVSGRSTGELFF.

The rearrangement links TRBV7-2 to TRBJ1-5; D call uncertain. The germline V gene encodes CDR1 SGHTA and CDR2 FQGNSA. The CDR3 spans 12 residues. Trimming removed 1 base at V and 6 bases at J, with 4 bases between. The CDR3 sequence is CASSLVAQPQHF. CDR3 nucleotides: TGTGCCAGCAGCTTAGTAGCTCAGCCCCAGCATTTT. Looking up the rest from reference TRBV7-2 and TRBJ1-5 gives the full variable domain: GAGVSQSPSNKVTEKGKDVELRCDPISGHTALYWYRQSLGQGLEFLIYFQGNSAPDKSGLPSDRFSAERTGGSVSTLTIQRTQQEDSAVYLCASSLVAQPQHFGDGTRLSIL.

The chain has TRBV12-3 or TRBV12-4 and TRBJ2-3; the D gene is possibly TRBD1 (6 bases). The V end was cut by 1 base, the J end by 4 bases, with 6 bases between. The CDR3 spans 13 residues. As DNA, the CDR3 is TGTGCCAGCAGTTTAGAGGGGGCAGATACGCAGTATTTT. It translates to CASSLEGADTQYF.